The clone carrying this T cell receptor (beta chain) was seen more than once but under ten times. This record comes from a study of CD8 T cells in ankylosing spondylitis. Quantitative 5'-RACE with molecular barcodes was used to make the TCR beta libraries. Using its own MiXCR run on the 5' RACE reads, TCRdb lists one record per CDR3 protein. The table has more than 30,000 distinct CDR3 sequences, around an eighth seen once. In germline, CDR1 is SGHVS, CDR2 FNYEAQ. Trimming removed 5 bases from V and 0 bases from J; junction bases left unmatched: 6. The CDR3 covers 16 residues. The V and J genes are TRBV7-6 and TRBJ2-7; 11 nucleotides match TRBD2. The sample consisted of synovial fluid, either unsorted or a sorted T cell fraction (not recorded which). The clonotype was recovered from a male donor with ankylosing spondylitis. The chain's CDR3 is CASSTGTSGSSYEQYF. CDR3 DNA: TGTGCCAGCAGCACCGGGACTAGCGGTAGCTCCTACGAGCAGTACTTC.